Listed below are T cell receptor beta chains from one sample, sequenced in a study of T cells in tumors after PD-1 blockade. The table came from immunoSEQ multiplex PCR; TCRdb's copy has only in-frame clones and leaves some out. The profile covers 45,000 or so clones, with approximately 79% appearing a single time and around 9.3% taken by the ten largest. The source was PBMCs, collected before anti-PD-1 therapy. The source is a human donor with advanced basal cell or squamous cell carcinoma (not recorded which). Each CDR3 is given with its conserved first and last residue. The order of the fields is J gene, clone size, D gene, V gene, CDR3 protein, CDR3 DNA. A D gene is named only where the DNA matches it firmly. The size of a clone is reported for some rows only, either as once, few or many, or as a class for expanded clones.

j_gene: TRBJ2-1; abundance: .; d_gene: .; v_gene: TRBV6-5; CDR3aa: CASSYGGKPYNEQFF; CDR3nt: TGTGCCAGCTCCTATGGGGGGAAACCCTACAATGAGCAGTTCTTC
j_gene: TRBJ1-4; abundance: .; d_gene: .; v_gene: TRBV3-1/TRBV3-2; CDR3aa: CASSQGTGNEKLFF; CDR3nt: TGTGCCAGCAGCCAAGGGACTGGTAATGAAAAACTGTTTTTT
j_gene: TRBJ1-1; abundance: few; d_gene: .; v_gene: TRBV18; CDR3aa: CASSPPSGVGVNTEAFF; CDR3nt: TGTGCCAGCTCACCCCCCTCCGGGGTCGGGGTCAACACTGAAGCTTTCTTT
j_gene: TRBJ1-1; abundance: once; d_gene: .; v_gene: TRBV18; CDR3aa: CASSLGGPLAEAFF; CDR3nt: TGTGCCAGCTCACTAGGGGGACCCCTGGCTGAAGCTTTCTTT
j_gene: TRBJ2-7; abundance: few; d_gene: TRBD1; v_gene: TRBV3-1/TRBV3-2; CDR3aa: CASSPRDRGGEQYF; CDR3nt: TGTGCCAGCAGCCCCCGGGACAGGGGGGGCGAGCAGTACTTC
j_gene: TRBJ2-7; abundance: .; d_gene: TRBD2; v_gene: TRBV3-1/TRBV3-2; CDR3aa: CASRDSGSNYEQYF; CDR3nt: TGTGCCAGCAGGGATAGCGGGAGCAACTACGAGCAGTACTTC
j_gene: TRBJ2-7; abundance: once; d_gene: .; v_gene: TRBV7-2; CDR3aa: CASSFGVGEQYF; CDR3nt: TGTGCCAGCAGCTTCGGGGTTGGCGAGCAGTACTTC
j_gene: TRBJ1-6; abundance: .; d_gene: .; v_gene: TRBV2; CDR3aa: CASSVSAALLNNSPLHF; CDR3nt: TGTGCCAGCAGTGTTTCGGCAGCACTGTTGAATAATTCACCCCTCCACTTT
j_gene: TRBJ2-5; abundance: .; d_gene: TRBD1; v_gene: TRBV3-1/TRBV3-2; CDR3aa: CASHPGGRETQYF; CDR3nt: TGTGCCAGCCATCCAGGGGGCCGGGAGACCCAGTACTTC
j_gene: TRBJ2-5; abundance: .; d_gene: TRBD2; v_gene: TRBV24-1; CDR3aa: CATSEPPGLANEETQYF; CDR3nt: TGTGCCACCAGTGAGCCCCCGGGACTAGCAAATGAAGAGACCCAGTACTTC
j_gene: TRBJ2-7; abundance: .; d_gene: .; v_gene: TRBV7-3; CDR3aa: CASSPEPGYEQYF; CDR3nt: TGTGCCAGCAGCCCAGAGCCAGGGTACGAGCAGTACTTC
j_gene: TRBJ1-3; abundance: few; d_gene: .; v_gene: TRBV7-9; CDR3aa: CASSLVVMQGAGNTIYF; CDR3nt: TGTGCCAGCAGCTTAGTCGTCATGCAGGGAGCAGGAAACACCATATATTTT
j_gene: TRBJ2-7; abundance: .; d_gene: .; v_gene: TRBV5-4; CDR3aa: CASSLVGPLSYEQYF; CDR3nt: TGTGCCAGCAGCTTGGTAGGTCCGTTATCCTACGAGCAGTACTTC
j_gene: TRBJ2-1; abundance: .; d_gene: .; v_gene: TRBV19; CDR3aa: CASSLRGYNEQFF; CDR3nt: TGTGCCAGTAGTCTGAGGGGGTACAATGAGCAGTTCTTC
j_gene: TRBJ2-1; abundance: few; d_gene: .; v_gene: TRBV5-1; CDR3aa: CARWGPLSLREQFF; CDR3nt: TGCGCCAGGTGGGGCCCCCTTTCCCTTCGTGAGCAGTTCTTC
j_gene: TRBJ1-1; abundance: .; d_gene: .; v_gene: TRBV2; CDR3aa: CASSENPLFRGNTEAFF; CDR3nt: TGTGCCAGCAGTGAAAATCCCTTATTTAGGGGGAACACTGAAGCTTTCTTT
j_gene: TRBJ2-1; abundance: .; d_gene: TRBD2; v_gene: TRBV7-2; CDR3aa: CASSPAGLAGYNEQFF; CDR3nt: TGTGCCAGCAGCCCAGCTGGACTAGCGGGATACAATGAGCAGTTCTTC
j_gene: TRBJ1-2; abundance: .; d_gene: .; v_gene: TRBV29-1; CDR3aa: CSALGGALNPYGYTF; CDR3nt: TGCAGCGCCTTGGGGGGGGCTCTCAACCCCTATGGCTACACCTTC
j_gene: TRBJ2-3; abundance: .; d_gene: .; v_gene: TRBV5-1; CDR3aa: CASSLNERRVGDTQYF; CDR3nt: TGCGCCAGCAGCTTGAATGAGCGGCGTGTAGGGGATACGCAGTATTTT
j_gene: TRBJ1-2; abundance: .; d_gene: .; v_gene: TRBV6-5; CDR3aa: CASSRTDNYGYTF; CDR3nt: TGTGCCAGCAGCCGGACGGACAACTATGGCTACACCTTC
j_gene: TRBJ1-4; abundance: .; d_gene: .; v_gene: TRBV5-4; CDR3aa: CASSSSGGRGDEKLFF; CDR3nt: TGTGCCAGCAGCTCCTCTGGGGGTCGGGGTGATGAAAAACTGTTTTTT
j_gene: TRBJ2-7; abundance: once; d_gene: TRBD1; v_gene: TRBV10-1; CDR3aa: CATSPGQGLREQYF; CDR3nt: TGCGCCACCTCCCCGGGACAGGGCTTGAGGGAGCAGTACTTC
j_gene: TRBJ1-2; abundance: few; d_gene: .; v_gene: TRBV2; CDR3aa: CASTRAHGGDSTF; CDR3nt: TGTGCCAGCACCCGCGCGCATGGGGGCGACTCCACCTTC
j_gene: TRBJ2-7; abundance: .; d_gene: .; v_gene: TRBV6-1; CDR3aa: CASSEGQVSYEQYF; CDR3nt: TGTGCCAGCAGTGAAGGGCAGGTGAGCTACGAGCAGTACTTC
j_gene: TRBJ2-2; abundance: .; d_gene: TRBD2; v_gene: TRBV10-1; CDR3aa: CASSPKGLASFTGELFF; CDR3nt: TGCGCCAGCAGCCCTAAGGGACTAGCGAGTTTCACCGGGGAGCTGTTTTTT
j_gene: TRBJ1-1; abundance: .; d_gene: .; v_gene: TRBV19; CDR3aa: CASSIIHPSKAEAFF; CDR3nt: TGTGCCAGTAGTATCATCCATCCCAGCAAGGCTGAAGCTTTCTTT
j_gene: TRBJ1-5; abundance: .; d_gene: .; v_gene: TRBV6-4; CDR3aa: CASSDRWDQPQHF; CDR3nt: TGTGCCAGCAGTGACCGTTGGGATCAGCCCCAGCATTTT
j_gene: TRBJ1-2; abundance: .; d_gene: TRBD1; v_gene: TRBV6-5; CDR3aa: CASSTWTGDGYTF; CDR3nt: TGTGCCAGCAGTACCTGGACAGGGGACGGCTACACCTTC
j_gene: TRBJ1-4; abundance: once; d_gene: .; v_gene: TRBV19; CDR3aa: CASTRDGLNEKLFF; CDR3nt: TGTGCCAGTACCCGGGACGGCCTTAATGAAAAACTGTTTTTT
j_gene: TRBJ2-7; abundance: .; d_gene: TRBD1; v_gene: TRBV5-1; CDR3aa: CASSLHGQGATYEQYF; CDR3nt: TGCGCCAGCAGCTTACACGGACAGGGGGCCACCTACGAGCAGTACTTC
j_gene: TRBJ2-7; abundance: .; d_gene: TRBD1; v_gene: TRBV28; CDR3aa: CASSAPGQGTHEQYF; CDR3nt: TGTGCCAGCAGTGCCCCGGGACAGGGAACCCACGAGCAGTACTTC
j_gene: TRBJ2-7; abundance: .; d_gene: TRBD2; v_gene: TRBV2; CDR3aa: CASSGLAGGTTYEQYF; CDR3nt: TGTGCCAGCAGTGGACTAGCGGGGGGAACAACCTACGAGCAGTACTTC
j_gene: TRBJ2-7; abundance: .; d_gene: .; v_gene: TRBV4-2; CDR3aa: CASSQEARAPYEQYF; CDR3nt: TGTGCCAGCAGCCAAGAAGCTAGGGCCCCCTACGAGCAGTACTTC
j_gene: TRBJ1-2; abundance: .; d_gene: .; v_gene: TRBV7-9; CDR3aa: CASSLVGWGYGYTF; CDR3nt: TGTGCCAGCAGCTTAGTAGGTTGGGGCTATGGCTACACCTTC
j_gene: TRBJ1-2; abundance: .; d_gene: .; v_gene: TRBV25-1; CDR3aa: CASSETGVYGYTF; CDR3nt: TGTGCCAGCAGTGAAACAGGAGTATATGGCTACACCTTC
j_gene: TRBJ2-3; abundance: .; d_gene: .; v_gene: TRBV27; CDR3aa: CASSFSRATDTQYF; CDR3nt: TGTGCCAGCAGTTTCTCCAGGGCCACAGATACGCAGTATTTT
j_gene: TRBJ1-2; abundance: .; d_gene: .; v_gene: TRBV6-5; CDR3aa: CASSQGRGYTF; CDR3nt: TGTGCCAGCAGTCAGGGGCGGGGCTACACCTTC
j_gene: TRBJ1-2; abundance: .; d_gene: TRBD1; v_gene: TRBV7-6; CDR3aa: CASSHGQGIRFSGYTF; CDR3nt: TGTGCCAGCAGCCATGGACAGGGGATAAGGTTTTCCGGCTACACCTTC
j_gene: TRBJ1-6; abundance: .; d_gene: .; v_gene: TRBV28; CDR3aa: CASSPSIALGSVDSPLHF; CDR3nt: TGTGCCAGCAGTCCCTCAATAGCCCTGGGAAGTGTGGATTCACCCCTCCACTTT
j_gene: TRBJ1-4; abundance: .; d_gene: .; v_gene: TRBV15; CDR3aa: CATSSLTAEKLFF; CDR3nt: TGTGCCACCAGCAGTTTGACAGCTGAAAAACTGTTTTTT
j_gene: TRBJ1-3; abundance: .; d_gene: .; v_gene: TRBV4-2; CDR3aa: CASSQDKGQGRTIYF; CDR3nt: TGTGCCAGCAGCCAAGATAAAGGGCAGGGCCGTACGATATATTTT
j_gene: TRBJ1-1; abundance: .; d_gene: .; v_gene: TRBV24-1; CDR3aa: CATSESQGYTEAFF; CDR3nt: TGTGCCACCAGTGAATCACAGGGATACACTGAAGCTTTCTTT
j_gene: TRBJ1-1; abundance: .; d_gene: .; v_gene: TRBV19; CDR3aa: CASSPGRSTEAFF; CDR3nt: TGTGCCAGTAGTCCAGGGAGGAGCACTGAAGCTTTCTTT
j_gene: TRBJ1-2; abundance: .; d_gene: .; v_gene: TRBV28; CDR3aa: CASSLRANYGYTF; CDR3nt: TGTGCCAGCAGTTTAAGGGCTAACTATGGCTACACCTTC
j_gene: TRBJ2-7; abundance: .; d_gene: .; v_gene: TRBV2; CDR3aa: CASDDRLDEQYF; CDR3nt: TGTGCCAGCGACGACAGGCTCGACGAGCAGTACTTC
j_gene: TRBJ2-7; abundance: .; d_gene: .; v_gene: TRBV7-2; CDR3aa: CASSTLWERGYEQYF; CDR3nt: TGTGCCAGCAGCACCCTTTGGGAAAGGGGCTACGAGCAGTACTTC
j_gene: TRBJ2-5; abundance: .; d_gene: .; v_gene: TRBV9; CDR3aa: CASSVSGQETQYF; CDR3nt: TGTGCCAGCAGCGTATCAGGGCAAGAGACCCAGTACTTC
j_gene: TRBJ2-7; abundance: few; d_gene: TRBD2; v_gene: TRBV19; CDR3aa: CASSISAGRSYEQYF; CDR3nt: TGTGCCAGTAGTATTTCAGCGGGAAGGTCCTACGAGCAGTACTTC
j_gene: TRBJ1-6; abundance: .; d_gene: .; v_gene: TRBV9; CDR3aa: CASSVARAGSPLHF; CDR3nt: TGTGCCAGCAGCGTAGCCAGGGCTGGGTCACCCCTCCACTTT
j_gene: TRBJ2-7; abundance: few; d_gene: .; v_gene: TRBV15; CDR3aa: CATSGPRQSRHF; CDR3nt: TGTGCCACCAGCGGACCACGGCAGAGCCGGCACTTC
j_gene: TRBJ2-6; abundance: .; d_gene: .; v_gene: TRBV28; CDR3aa: CATLASGANVLTF; CDR3nt: TGTGCCACCCTAGCCTCTGGGGCCAACGTCCTGACTTTC
j_gene: TRBJ1-2; abundance: .; d_gene: TRBD1; v_gene: TRBV28; CDR3aa: CASSPYHVGGTENYGYTF; CDR3nt: TGTGCCAGCAGTCCTTATCACGTGGGGGGGACAGAGAACTATGGCTACACCTTC
j_gene: TRBJ2-6; abundance: .; d_gene: TRBD2; v_gene: TRBV3-1/TRBV3-2; CDR3aa: CASSQDWRGAGANVLTF; CDR3nt: TGTGCCAGCAGCCAAGATTGGCGGGGGGCTGGGGCCAACGTCCTGACTTTC
j_gene: TRBJ2-5; abundance: few; d_gene: .; v_gene: TRBV6-5; CDR3aa: CATAGTAQETQYF; CDR3nt: TGTGCCACCGCCGGGACGGCCCAAGAGACCCAGTACTTC
j_gene: TRBJ1-2; abundance: few; d_gene: TRBD1; v_gene: TRBV12-3/TRBV12-4; CDR3aa: CASSPDRGRSYTF; CDR3nt: TGTGCCAGCAGCCCCGACAGGGGGCGCAGCTACACCTTC